This entry features one T cell receptor beta chain sequence. Its antigen is currently unknown. The sample comes from a study of shared clonotypes between healthy human individuals. General study findings and limits: Large sequencing depth failed to make sorted-subset sequencing complete, rarefaction showed.

The assay was immunoSEQ multiplex PCR, and TCRdb's table has in-frame clones only and misses some. Of 2 million to 2.5 million clones listed, approximately 94% are singletons. The clonotype originates from a man aged 18 to 35 in good health. Material: naive CD4+ T cells sorted from blood. Subset in this sample: CD45RA+ positively selected.

The CDR3 DNA follows: TGCGCCAGCAGCCCCGGGGGTGATGGAGCCCAGCATTTT. Protein sequence: CASSPGGDGAQHF. This chain uses TRBV5-1 with TRBJ1-5; D might be TRBD1 (5 bases). This CDR3 region has 13 residues. Germline lookup yields CDR1 SGHRS and CDR2 YFSETQ. V gave up 4 bases and J gave up 11 bases, with 16 bases separating them.